These 2 T cell receptor beta chains were all obtained from the same sample, sequenced in a study of blood T cell repertoires in COVID-19. The data were produced by immunoSEQ multiplex PCR, yet TCRdb's version contains in-frame clones alone and is incomplete. The repertoire has hundreds of thousands of clones, about 85% of them found once; the top ten carry about 2.5%. Sequencing input: peripheral blood. The receptors here all came from a man between 18 and 29 years old with active or convalescent COVID-19.

V is TRBV6-5 and J is TRBJ2-2; the match to TRBD2 covers 9 bases. V shed 2 bases, J shed 8 bases, and the junction held 9 bases outside the gene matches. This CDR3 has 16 residues. Germline V gives CDR1 MNHEY, CDR2 SVGAGI. The chain's CDR3 is CASSYELVAGAGELFF. The CDR3 DNA reads as TGTGCCAGCAGTTACGAGCTGGTAGCGGGAGCGGGGGAGCTGTTTTTT.

This clone was recorded only once. V is TRBV10-3 and J is TRBJ2-3; D perhaps matches TRBD1 (6 bases). Germline values: CDR1 ENHRY, CDR2 SYGVKD. The CDR3 consists of 15 residues. The V gene lost 8 bases and the J gene lost 0 bases, with 15 bases spanning the gap. CDR3 amino acids: CAIGETGVSTDTQYF. Here the CDR3 DNA reads TGTGCCATCGGAGAGACAGGAGTTAGCACAGATACGCAGTATTTT.